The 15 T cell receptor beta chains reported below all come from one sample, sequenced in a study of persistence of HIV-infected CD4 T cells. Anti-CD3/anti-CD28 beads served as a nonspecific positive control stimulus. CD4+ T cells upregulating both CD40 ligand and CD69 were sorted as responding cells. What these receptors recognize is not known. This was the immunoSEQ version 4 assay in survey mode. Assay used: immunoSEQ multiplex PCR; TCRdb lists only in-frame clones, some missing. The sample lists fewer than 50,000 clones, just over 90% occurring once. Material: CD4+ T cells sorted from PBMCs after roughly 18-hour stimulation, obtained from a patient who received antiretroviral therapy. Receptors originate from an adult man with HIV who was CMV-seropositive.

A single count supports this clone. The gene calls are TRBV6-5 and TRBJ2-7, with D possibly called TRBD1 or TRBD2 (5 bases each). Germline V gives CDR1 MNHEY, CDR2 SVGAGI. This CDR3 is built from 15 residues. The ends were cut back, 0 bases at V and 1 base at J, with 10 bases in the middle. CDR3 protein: CASSYSGALSYEQYF. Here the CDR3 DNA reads TGTGCCAGCAGTTACTCCGGGGCCTTATCCTACGAGCAGTACTTC.

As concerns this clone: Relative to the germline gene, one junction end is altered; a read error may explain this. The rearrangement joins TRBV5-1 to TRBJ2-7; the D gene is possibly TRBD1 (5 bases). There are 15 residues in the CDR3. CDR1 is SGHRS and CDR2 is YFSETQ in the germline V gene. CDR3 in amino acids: CASSPPTVISYEQCF. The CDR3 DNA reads TGCGCCAGCAGCCCGCCGACAGTTATCTCCTACGAGCAGTGCTTC.

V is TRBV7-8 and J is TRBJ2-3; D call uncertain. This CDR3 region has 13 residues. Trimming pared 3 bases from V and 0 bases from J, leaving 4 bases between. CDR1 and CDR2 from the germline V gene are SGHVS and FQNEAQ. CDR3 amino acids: CASSFPSTDTQYF. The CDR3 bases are TGTGCCAGCAGCTTCCCTAGCACAGATACGCAGTATTTT.

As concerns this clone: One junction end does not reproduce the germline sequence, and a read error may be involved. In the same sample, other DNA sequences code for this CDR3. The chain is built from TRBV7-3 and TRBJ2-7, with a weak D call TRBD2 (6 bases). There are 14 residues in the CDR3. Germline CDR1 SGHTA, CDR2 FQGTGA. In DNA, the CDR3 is TGCGCCAGCAGCTTAACGCCACAGGCGGGGGAGCAGTACTTC. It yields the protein CASSLTPQAGEQYF. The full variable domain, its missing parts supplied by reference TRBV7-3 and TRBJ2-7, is GAGVSQTPSNKVTEKGKYVELRCDPISGHTALYWYRQSLGQGPEFLIYFQGTGAADDSGLPNDRFFAVRPEGSVSTLKIQRTERGDSAVYLCASSLTPQAGEQYFGPGTRLTVT.

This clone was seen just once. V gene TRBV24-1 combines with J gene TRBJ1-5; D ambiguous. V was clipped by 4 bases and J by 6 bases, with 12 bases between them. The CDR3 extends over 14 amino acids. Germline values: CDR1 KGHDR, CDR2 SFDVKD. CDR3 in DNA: TGTGCCACCAGTGACCCGGGAGAACTTCAGCCCCAGCATTTT. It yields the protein CATSDPGELQPQHF.

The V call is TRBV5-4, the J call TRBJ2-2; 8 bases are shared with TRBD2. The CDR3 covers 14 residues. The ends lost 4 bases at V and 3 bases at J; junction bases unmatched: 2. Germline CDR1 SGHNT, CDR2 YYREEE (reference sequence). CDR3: CASSPRGDTGELFF. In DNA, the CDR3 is TGTGCCAGCAGCCCGCGGGGGGACACCGGGGAGCTGTTTTTT.

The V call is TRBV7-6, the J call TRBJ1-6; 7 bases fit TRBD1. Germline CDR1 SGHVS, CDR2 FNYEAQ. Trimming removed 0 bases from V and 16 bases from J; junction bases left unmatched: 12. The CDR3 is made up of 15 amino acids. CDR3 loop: CASSLASGLTGVLHF. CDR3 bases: TGTGCCAGCAGCTTAGCTTCGGGGTTAACAGGGGTTCTCCACTTT.

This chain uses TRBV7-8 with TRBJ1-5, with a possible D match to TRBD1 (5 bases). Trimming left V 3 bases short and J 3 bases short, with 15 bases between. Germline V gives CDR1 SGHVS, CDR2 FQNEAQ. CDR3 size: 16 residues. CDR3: CASSFTGETYNQPQHF. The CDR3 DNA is TGTGCCAGCAGCTTTACGGGGGAGACTTACAATCAGCCCCAGCATTTT.

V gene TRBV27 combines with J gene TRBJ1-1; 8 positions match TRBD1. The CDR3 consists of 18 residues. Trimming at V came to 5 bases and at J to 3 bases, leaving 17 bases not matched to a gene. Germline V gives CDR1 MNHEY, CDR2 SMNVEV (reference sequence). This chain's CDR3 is CASSPRGLRQGWDTEAFF. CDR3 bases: TGTGCCAGCAGTCCACGCGGACTCAGACAGGGGTGGGACACTGAAGCTTTCTTT.

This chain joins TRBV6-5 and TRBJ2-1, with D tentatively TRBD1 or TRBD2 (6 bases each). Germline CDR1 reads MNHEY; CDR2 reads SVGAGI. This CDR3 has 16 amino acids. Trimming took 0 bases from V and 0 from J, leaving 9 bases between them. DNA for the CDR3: TGTGCCAGCAGTTACTCCCCGGGGGCCTCCTACAATGAGCAGTTCTTC. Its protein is CASSYSPGASYNEQFF.

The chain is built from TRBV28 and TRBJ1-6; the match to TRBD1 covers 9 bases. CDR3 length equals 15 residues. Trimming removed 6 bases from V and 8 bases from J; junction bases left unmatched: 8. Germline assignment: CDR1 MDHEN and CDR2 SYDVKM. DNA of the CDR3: TGTGCCAGCAGCTCGACAGGGGGTGGTGATTCACCCCTCCACTTT. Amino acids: CASSSTGGGDSPLHF. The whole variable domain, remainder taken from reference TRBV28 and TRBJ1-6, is DVKVTQSSRYLVKRTGEKVFLECVQDMDHENMFWYRQDPGLGLRLIYFSYDVKMKEKGDIPEGYSVSREKKERFSLILESASTNQTSMYLCASSSTGGGDSPLHFGNGTRLTVT.

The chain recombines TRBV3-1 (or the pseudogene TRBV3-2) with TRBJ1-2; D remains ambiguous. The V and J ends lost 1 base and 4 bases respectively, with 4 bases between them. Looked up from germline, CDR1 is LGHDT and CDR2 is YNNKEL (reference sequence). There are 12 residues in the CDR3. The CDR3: CASSQVTYGYTF. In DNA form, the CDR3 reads TGTGCCAGCAGCCAAGTCACCTATGGCTACACCTTC.

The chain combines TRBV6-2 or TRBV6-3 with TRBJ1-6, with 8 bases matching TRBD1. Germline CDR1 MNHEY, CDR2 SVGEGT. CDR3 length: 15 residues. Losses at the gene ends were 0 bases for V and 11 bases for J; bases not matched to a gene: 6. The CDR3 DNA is TGTGCCAGCAGTTACTCGCCCGGGACAGGAGCACCCCTCCACTTT. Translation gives CASSYSPGTGAPLHF.

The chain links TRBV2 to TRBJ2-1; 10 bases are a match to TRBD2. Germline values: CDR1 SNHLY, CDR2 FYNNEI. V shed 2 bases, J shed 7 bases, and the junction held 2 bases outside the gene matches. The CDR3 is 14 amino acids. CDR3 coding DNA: TGTGCCAGCAGTGAATCACTAGCGGGGAATGAGCAGTTCTTC. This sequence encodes CASSESLAGNEQFF.

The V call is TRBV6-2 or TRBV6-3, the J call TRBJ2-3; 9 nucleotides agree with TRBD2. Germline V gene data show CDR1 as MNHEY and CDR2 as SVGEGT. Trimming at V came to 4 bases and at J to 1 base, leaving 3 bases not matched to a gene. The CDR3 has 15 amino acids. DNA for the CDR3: TGTGCCAGCAGTTCTACTAGCGGGCGCACAGATACGCAGTATTTT. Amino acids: CASSSTSGRTDTQYF.